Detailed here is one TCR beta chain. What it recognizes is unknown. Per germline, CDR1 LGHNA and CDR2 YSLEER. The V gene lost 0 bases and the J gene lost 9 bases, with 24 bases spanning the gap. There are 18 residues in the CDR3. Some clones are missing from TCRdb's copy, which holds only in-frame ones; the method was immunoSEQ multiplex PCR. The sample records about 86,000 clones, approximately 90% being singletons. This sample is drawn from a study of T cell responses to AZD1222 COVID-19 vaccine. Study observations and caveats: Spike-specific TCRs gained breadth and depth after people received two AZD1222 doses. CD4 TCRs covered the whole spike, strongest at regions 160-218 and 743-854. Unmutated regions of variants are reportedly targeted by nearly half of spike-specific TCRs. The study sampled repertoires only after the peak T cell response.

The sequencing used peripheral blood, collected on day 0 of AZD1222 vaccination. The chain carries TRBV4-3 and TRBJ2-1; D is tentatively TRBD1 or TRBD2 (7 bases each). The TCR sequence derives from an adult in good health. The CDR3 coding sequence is TGCGCCAGCAGCCAAGATCTCGCAGGGGGGGCCCTCAGGGGTGAGCAGTTCTTC. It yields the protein CASSQDLAGGALRGEQFF.